The T cell receptor (beta chain) described here comes from a study of siplizumab effects on memory and regulatory T cells. There are 12 residues in the CDR3. Trimming cost V 0 bases and J 7 bases, with 7 bases left between them. Germline assignment: CDR1 SGHRS and CDR2 YFSETQ. Sequencing was performed with immunoSEQ multiplex PCR; in TCRdb, only in-frame clones are kept and a portion is missing. Seen here are some 100,000 clones, 90% to 95% observed once, and the top ten hold 5% to 7%. Study-wide results and caveats: The study found that siplizumab significantly reduced alloreactive sequences traceable to unstimulated CD4+ memory cells. Sequences below about 10^-5 frequency were poorly captured, and few alloreactive clones mapped to unstimulated subsets. Naive or memory phenotype was unassignable for roughly 80-96% of proliferating CD4+ or CD8+ clones. Naive T cells seemed more diverse than memory cells; they also seemed major alloresponse contributors.

As for this clone: As yet, its antigen is unknown.

The sequenced sample consisted of CD8+ T cells sorted from blood. This sequence joins TRBV5-1 and TRBJ1-1; no firm D call. The receptor was isolated from a human donor in good health. CDR3 protein: CASSLDQFEAFF. The CDR3 nucleotides are TGCGCCAGCAGCTTGGACCAGTTTGAAGCTTTCTTT.